This T cell receptor beta chain emerged from a study of blood T cell repertoires in COVID-19. The wider study: The United States, Italy and Spain provided the acute and convalescent COVID-19 samples. PBMCs, B-cell-depleted T cells, or T cells were the source of the cDNA or gDNA that made up the material.

CDR1 is SGHRS, CDR2 YFSETQ, per germline. CDR3 length equals 16 residues. The V end was cut by 0 bases, the J end by 2 bases, with 12 bases between. Original analysis: Researchers report that nucleated cell counts were estimated from reference gene primer amplification. TCRdb's table, derived via immunoSEQ multiplex PCR, lists solely in-frame clones and lacks some. V and J calls and clone size are as listed in that table; D and trimming were resolved from the DNA. The profile shows some 320,000 clones, almost 85% of them singletons. The chain is built from TRBV5-1 and TRBJ1-3; D is ambiguous. This TCR was sampled from a human donor in a cohort sampled during active COVID-19. Sequencing was carried out using peripheral blood. The CDR3 coding sequence is TGCGCCAGCAGCTTGGATGGGGAGAGGCCTGGAAACACCATATATTTT. Protein product: CASSLDGERPGNTIYF.